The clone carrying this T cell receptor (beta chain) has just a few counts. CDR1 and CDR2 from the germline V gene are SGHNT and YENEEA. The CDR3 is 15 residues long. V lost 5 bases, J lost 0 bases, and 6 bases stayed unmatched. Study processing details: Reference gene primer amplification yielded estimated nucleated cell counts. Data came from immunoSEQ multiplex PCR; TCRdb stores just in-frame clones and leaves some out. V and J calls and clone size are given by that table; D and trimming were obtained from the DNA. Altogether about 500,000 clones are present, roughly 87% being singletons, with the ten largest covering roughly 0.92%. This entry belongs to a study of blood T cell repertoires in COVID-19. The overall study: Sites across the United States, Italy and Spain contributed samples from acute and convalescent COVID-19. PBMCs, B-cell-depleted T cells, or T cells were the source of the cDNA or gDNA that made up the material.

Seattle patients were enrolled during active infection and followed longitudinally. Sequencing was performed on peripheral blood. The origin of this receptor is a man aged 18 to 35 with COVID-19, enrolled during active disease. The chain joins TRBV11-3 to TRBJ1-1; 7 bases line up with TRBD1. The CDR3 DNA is TGTGCCAGCAGCCCACGGACAGGACTGAACACTGAAGCTTTCTTT. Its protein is CASSPRTGLNTEAFF.